Included here is one T cell receptor beta chain sequence, with context. Germline is not matched at one junction end, which may reflect a read error. Germline CDR1 reads SSHAT; CDR2 reads FNYEAQ (reference sequence). This CDR3 spans 16 amino acids. The sample is drawn from a study of T cell changes during pregnancy in multiple sclerosis. Using immunoSEQ multiplex PCR, the repertoire was profiled, and TCRdb retains in-frame clones only, with some absent. The profile shows 100,000 or so clones, 91% of them singletons. The sequenced sample was peripheral blood, obtained in the second trimester of pregnancy. This receptor was identified in a female donor with multiple sclerosis, enrolled in a pregnancy study. The chain employs TRBV7-7 and TRBJ2-5, with 12 bases that match TRBD2. CDR3 sequence: CASSLKSGLAGETQYF. CDR3 bases: TGTGCTAGCAGCTTAAAGTCGGGACTAGCGGGAGAGACCCAGTACTTC. The complete variable domain, with remaining parts taken from reference TRBV7-7 and TRBJ2-5, reads GAGVSQSPRYKVTKRGQDVTLRCDPISSHATLYWYQQALGQGPEFLTYFNYEAQPDKSGLPSDRFSAERPEGSISTLTIQRTEQRDSAMYRCASSLKSGLAGETQYFGPGTRLLVL.